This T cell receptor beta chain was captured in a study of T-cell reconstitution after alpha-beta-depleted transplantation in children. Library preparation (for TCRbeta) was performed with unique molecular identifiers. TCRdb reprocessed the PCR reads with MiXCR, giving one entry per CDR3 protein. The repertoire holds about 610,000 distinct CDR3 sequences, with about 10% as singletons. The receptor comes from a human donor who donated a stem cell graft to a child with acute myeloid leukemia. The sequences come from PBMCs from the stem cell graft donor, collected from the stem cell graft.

CDR3 in amino acids: CASFPSAHSTDTQYF. CDR3 coding DNA: TGCGCCAGCTTCCCTAGCGCTCATTCCACAGATACGCAGTATTTT. The gene calls are TRBV5-1 and TRBJ2-3, with D possibly being TRBD2 (6 bases). The CDR3 loop spans 15 amino acids. The germline V gene encodes CDR1 SGHRS and CDR2 YFSETQ. Trimming took 7 bases from V and 2 from J, leaving 17 bases between them.